Shown below are 25 T cell receptor beta chains from a single sample sequenced in a study of blood T cells in healthy people across ages (dated by TCRdb to the mid-2010s). Library preparation used 5' RACE. The instrument was an Illumina HiSeq 2500. A second roughly 6 to 11 cycle PCR used a sample-barcoded 5' primer and a J-beta primer mix. TCRdb reprocessed the public reads (quality trimming at Q25 with fastp, clone calling with MiXCR) and kept in-frame beta chains. Entries that share a CDR3 protein sequence are merged under the most common genes and DNA. The sample includes 1.5 million or so distinct CDR3 sequences, with 42% observed a single time. Together, the top ten hold roughly 3.7% of the sample. Input material: blood. The receptors stem from a woman aged 18-29 years in good health.

There are a few counts of this clonotype. The chain couples TRBV20-1 to TRBJ2-7; TRBD1 agrees at 10 bases. Germline V gene data show CDR1 as DFQATT and CDR2 as SNEGSKA (reference sequence). There are 12 residues in the CDR3. V shed 6 bases, J shed 6 bases, and the junction held 5 bases outside the gene matches. CDR3 nucleotides: TGCAGTGCCGTCGGGACAGGGGTCGAGCAGTACTTC. It encodes CSAVGTGVEQYF.

V gene TRBV4-1 combines with J gene TRBJ1-4, with 7 positions matching TRBD1. V dropped 1 base and J dropped 4; count of bases not matched to a gene: 3. Germline CDR1 and CDR2: MGHRA and YSYEKL. This CDR3 region has 15 residues. The CDR3 sequence: CASSQVYRGNEKLFF. Written as DNA, the CDR3 is TGCGCCAGCAGCCAAGTCTACAGGGGTAATGAAAAACTGTTTTTT.

This clonotype was recorded once. This chain connects TRBV20-1 to TRBJ2-1; weak D call: TRBD2 (6 bases). The V gene lost 5 bases and the J gene lost 5 bases, with 19 bases spanning the gap. The CDR3 contains 15 residues. Germline loops: CDR1 DFQATT, CDR2 SNEGSKA (reference sequence). CDR3 residues: CSAPPPSAGNNEQFF. CDR3 nucleotides: TGCAGTGCTCCCCCCCCTAGCGCTGGAAACAATGAGCAGTTCTTC.

This chain uses TRBV3-1 with TRBJ2-5; 8 nucleotides match TRBD2. The length of the CDR3 is 14 residues. Germline V CDR1 and CDR2: LGHDT, YNNKEL (reference sequence). V lost 2 bases to trimming and J lost 5 bases; unmatched junction nucleotides: 4. CDR3 amino acids: CASSQKAGVETQYF. The CDR3 nucleotides read TGTGCCAGCAGCCAAAAAGCGGGGGTGGAGACCCAGTACTTC.

On this clonotype: Being one base from a much bigger clone, this may be a read error. This chain joins TRBV5-1 and TRBJ2-1, with D tentatively TRBD1 (6 bases). CDR1 and CDR2 (germline): SGHRS, YFSETQ. The CDR3 totals 15 residues. The CDR3 DNA reads TGCGCCAGCAACTTGGGGGCGAGCTCCTACAATGAGCAGTTCTTC. It codes for CASNLGASSYNEQFF.

This clonotype turned up a few times. The gene calls are TRBV5-1 and TRBJ1-4, with TRBD1 identical over 7 bases. V shed 0 bases and J 0 bases; nucleotides not matched to a gene: 8. Germline assignment: CDR1 SGHRS and CDR2 YFSETQ. CDR3 size: 18 residues. CDR3 sequence reads: CASSLGDRDWSTNEKLFF. Here the CDR3 DNA reads TGCGCCAGCAGCTTGGGAGACAGGGATTGGTCAACTAATGAAAAACTGTTTTTT. The full variable domain, completed using reference TRBV5-1 and TRBJ1-4, is KAGVTQTPRYLIKTRGQQVTLSCSPISGHRSVSWYQQTPGQGLQFLFEYFSETQRNKGNFPGRFSGRQFSNSRSEMNVSTLELGDSALYLCASSLGDRDWSTNEKLFFGSGTQLSVL.

V is TRBV6-7 and J is TRBJ2-5, with TRBD2 identical over 7 bases. TRBJ2-7 matches the DNA end more closely, so the J call is doubtful. TRBV6-7 is classed as an ORF, of uncertain function. CDR3 length equals 18 residues. The CDR3 DNA sequence: TGTGCCAGCAAAGAATCGCAGTTTTCCCTAGCGGCCTCCTACGAGCAGTACTTC. This gives the protein CASKESQFSLAASYEQYF.

The genes are TRBV5-1 and TRBJ2-3; D could derive from TRBD1 or TRBD2 (5 bases each). Trimming shortened V by 7 bases and J by 4 bases, and 19 bases separated the two germline ends. The CDR3 covers 15 residues. Per the germline V gene, CDR1 is SGHRS and CDR2 is YFSETQ. The CDR3 coding sequence is TGCGCCAGCCAAACCGGGACCGTCTACGCAGATACGCAGTATTTT. Protein product: CASQTGTVYADTQYF.

This clonotype has just a few counts. The chain links TRBV6-2 or TRBV6-3 to TRBJ2-3; 7 bases map to TRBD2. Trimming removed 3 bases from V and 0 bases from J; junction bases left unmatched: 3. Germline V gene sequence: CDR1 MNHEY, CDR2 SVGEGT. CDR3 size: 15 residues. Written as DNA, the CDR3 is TGTGCCAGCAGTTATGCGGGAGCTAGCACAGATACGCAGTATTTT. Residues: CASSYAGASTDTQYF.

This clonotype has more than one count but fewer than ten. V and J are TRBV7-9 and TRBJ2-5, with 9 bases lining up with TRBD1. The CDR3 has 14 residues. Germline V gene lookup returns CDR1 SEHNR and CDR2 FQNEAQ (reference sequence). After removal of 5 bases from V and 3 bases from J, the junction contained 4 bases not matched to a gene. CDR3 in DNA: TGTGCCAGCAGCGCCCGGGACAGGGAAGAGACCCAGTACTTC. Translation gives CASSARDREETQYF.

This chain joins TRBV27 and TRBJ2-5; 8 bases fit TRBD1. CDR3 length: 12 amino acids. V was clipped by 3 bases and J by 10 bases; unmatched bases: 4. Germline V gene sequence: CDR1 MNHEY, CDR2 SMNVEV (reference sequence). CDR3 in DNA: TGTGCCAGCAGTTTTCAAGGACAGGGCCAGTACTTC. Amino acids: CASSFQGQGQYF.

The chain couples TRBV11-2 to TRBJ2-1; D might be TRBD1 (5 bases). The V end was cut by 3 bases, the J end by 0 bases, with 12 bases between. From germline, CDR1 is SGHAT and CDR2 FQNNGV. This CDR3 has 16 residues. DNA of the CDR3: TGTGCCAGCAGCTTTGACAGCCTGGGCTCCTACAATGAGCAGTTCTTC. Translating it yields CASSFDSLGSYNEQFF. Using reference TRBV11-2 and TRBJ2-1 for the parts outside the CDR3, the full variable domain is EAGVAQSPRYKIIEKRQSVAFWCNPISGHATLYWYQQILGQGPKLLIQFQNNGVVDDSQLPKDRFSAERLKGVDSTLKIQPAKLEDSAVYLCASSFDSLGSYNEQFFGPGTRLTVL.

The chain combines TRBV4-3 with TRBJ1-1; D might be TRBD1 (5 bases). Trimming took off 4 bases at V and 8 bases at J, with 14 bases between the two ends. Germline loops: CDR1 LGHNA, CDR2 YSLEER. The CDR3 runs 13 residues. CDR3: CASSPGAGREAFF. The DNA for the CDR3 is TGCGCCAGCAGCCCGGGAGCAGGGCGGGAAGCTTTCTTT.

In this sample, this clonotype turned up a few times. V usage is TRBV9 and J usage is TRBJ1-3; D may be TRBD1 (5 bases). CDR3 size: 16 residues. Trimming left V 2 bases short and J 0 bases short, with 12 bases between. Germline-derived CDR1 and CDR2 are SGDLS and YYNGEE. The chain's CDR3 is CASSVWGGNSGNTIYF. In DNA form, the CDR3 reads TGTGCCAGCAGCGTTTGGGGCGGTAACTCTGGAAACACCATATATTTT.

This clonotype was seen many times. This chain links TRBV29-1 with TRBJ2-1; D remains ambiguous. Per germline, CDR1 SQVTM and CDR2 ANQGSEA. CDR3 size: 13 residues. Trimming took 7 bases from V and 1 from J, leaving 11 bases between them. CDR3 residues: CSAARASYNEQFF. The CDR3 coding sequence is TGCAGCGCAGCAAGAGCATCCTACAATGAGCAGTTCTTC.

The chain has TRBV20-1 and TRBJ2-1; TRBD2 matches at 9 bases. The germline V gene has CDR1 DFQATT and CDR2 SNEGSKA (reference sequence). There are 17 residues in the CDR3. The V gene end was trimmed by 2 bases and the J gene end by 10 bases; junction bases not matched to a gene: 18. The CDR3: CSARPRVRVSGRNEQFF. Written as DNA, the CDR3 is TGCAGTGCTAGACCCCGTGTACGTGTCAGCGGGAGGAACGAGCAGTTCTTC.

About this clonotype: The CDR3 does not close with the conserved phenylalanine or tryptophan, likely indicating a read error. This chain links TRBV11-2 with TRBJ2-7, with 10 bases identical to TRBD2. Germline-derived CDR1 and CDR2 are SGHAT and FQNNGV. The CDR3 runs to 15 residues. V dropped 0 bases and J dropped 2; count of bases not matched to a gene: 1. The CDR3 protein is CASSLELAGPYEQYL. In DNA, the CDR3 is TGTGCCAGCAGCTTAGAACTAGCGGGGCCCTACGAGCAGTACCTC.

The rearrangement joins TRBV10-3 to TRBJ2-4, with TRBD1 matching 8 bases. The germline V gene has CDR1 ENHRY and CDR2 SYGVKD. V lost 10 bases to trimming and J lost 1 base; unmatched junction nucleotides: 9. The CDR3 extends over 15 amino acids. CDR3: CATPGGLEAKNIQYF. In DNA, the CDR3 is TGTGCCACCCCAGGGGGCCTCGAGGCCAAAAACATTCAGTACTTC.

This clonotype was counted a few times. This chain uses TRBV4-2 with TRBJ2-1, with TRBD1 identical over 12 bases. With V trimmed by 4 bases and J by 0 bases, 1 base remained unmatched. There are 16 residues in the CDR3. CDR1 and CDR2 from the germline V gene are LGHNA and YNFKEQ. CDR3 loop: CASSPGQGASYNEQFF. CDR3 nucleotide sequence: TGTGCCAGCAGCCCGGGACAGGGGGCCTCCTACAATGAGCAGTTCTTC.

The chain uses TRBV25-1 and TRBJ1-2, with 9 bases aligning to TRBD1. The CDR3 is 14 amino acids. Trimming took 0 bases from V and 8 from J; bases not matched to a gene: 4. Germline values: CDR1 MGHDK, CDR2 SYGVNS. CDR3 bases: TGTGCCAGCAGTGAATATGAGGGGACAGGGGGCTACACCTTC. This translates into CASSEYEGTGGYTF.

This clonotype was seen many times. The chain uses TRBV6-5 and TRBJ2-7; D is unclear. Trimming shortened V by 0 bases and J by 6 bases, and 6 bases separated the two germline ends. This CDR3 contains 12 residues. CDR1 is MNHEY, CDR2 SVGAGI, per germline. The CDR3 is CASSYSTGEQYF. CDR3 DNA: TGTGCCAGCAGTTACTCGACGGGCGAGCAGTACTTC.

The chain joins TRBV5-8 to TRBJ1-1, with D possibly TRBD1 on 5 matching bases. Trimming took 4 bases from V and 6 from J, leaving 10 bases between them. Per the germline V gene, CDR1 is SGHTS and CDR2 is YDEGEE. CDR3 size: 12 residues. The CDR3 DNA sequence: TGTGCCAGCAGCCGACAGTTAGCTGAAGCTTTCTTT. It yields the protein CASSRQLAEAFF.

The rearrangement joins TRBV28 to TRBJ2-1; TRBD1 matches at 7 bases. Germline values: CDR1 MDHEN, CDR2 SYDVKM. V trimming: 7 bases; J trimming: 5 bases; junction bases outside the gene matches: 8. This CDR3 is built from 14 residues. Written as DNA, the CDR3 is TGTGCCAGCAACACCGGGACAGCAAACAATGAGCAGTTCTTC. It codes for CASNTGTANNEQFF.

This clonotype was detected a few times. V usage is TRBV5-6 and J usage is TRBJ2-7; possible D gene TRBD1, 6 bases. Germline CDR1 and CDR2: SGHDT and YYEEEE. V was clipped by 1 base and J by 7 bases, with 18 bases between them. The CDR3 sequence is 15 residues long. CDR3: CASSLFVTGFGEQYF. In DNA form, the CDR3 reads TGTGCCAGCAGCTTGTTCGTTACAGGGTTTGGGGAGCAGTACTTC.

The rearrangement uses TRBV7-2 and TRBJ1-2; 8 positions match TRBD1. The V segment lost 0 bases and the J segment 1 base; nucleotides outside the gene matches: 10. This CDR3 has 18 residues. Germline CDR1 reads SGHTA; CDR2 reads FQGNSA. CDR3 in amino acids: CASSLAVVRTGYNYGYTF. Written as DNA, the CDR3 is TGTGCCAGCAGCTTAGCGGTCGTGAGGACAGGGTATAACTATGGCTACACCTTC.